The present T cell receptor (beta chain) was sequenced within a study of regulatory T cells in long-lasting Graves disease (dated by TCRdb to about 2021). Study-level background: To count as having persistent Graves' disease, a patient had to have received antithyroid drug treatment for over 5 years with TSH receptor autoantibodies remaining persistently positive. Persistent Graves' disease patients were compared with newly diagnosed Graves' disease patients by peripheral blood TCR sequencing and RNA sequencing. The study was registered as a clinical trial and conducted in China. A total of around 35 samples underwent TCR sequencing, from about 13 patients with persistent Graves' disease and roughly 20 patients with newly diagnosed Graves' disease. On average, persistent Graves' disease patients in the clinical cohort had been on antithyroid drugs for about 9.3 years. Paper-wide results and their limitations: A larger number of public clonotypes was shared among persistent patients (about 2,700) than among newly diagnosed patients (roughly 930). Only peripheral blood was studied, because thyroid tissue, the primary lesion, was inaccessible. The authors noted that the small sample size was a limitation that may lower accuracy. Compared with newly diagnosed patients, persistent Graves' disease patients had lower TCR Shannon entropy and fewer highly expanded clones, which suggests clonal expansion. Only the TCR beta chain was sequenced and analyzed.

A few counts support this clonotype. The antigen this receptor binds is unknown. Within one base of it there is no much larger clone, and no base qualities were kept. The protocol used for the library was multiplex PCR. TCRdb records Illumina HiSeq 4000 as the sequencer. CDR3 regions were amplified by Arm-PCR with iRepertoire HTBI primers to construct TCR beta libraries. Before sequencing, the PCR products went through gel purification. As for the original processing: Gene usage analysis of CDR3 amino acid clonotypes relied on the 60 or so TRBV and 15 or so TRBJ segments identified across samples. Filtered high-quality paired reads were merged into contigs using COPE and FqMerger. BLAST was used to align contigs to IMGT TRBV, TRBD and TRBJ reference genes, and CDR3 was defined according to IMGT. Any clonotype with a frequency above 0.1% was classified as a highly expanded clone. Shannon entropy served as the measure of repertoire diversity, while the Gini coefficient captured V-J evenness. A clonotype was considered public if more than one individual shared it. In-frame beta chains were kept once TCRdb had trimmed the public reads at Q25 with fastp and called clones with MiXCR. Rows with one shared CDR3 protein collapse into an entry with the most common genes and DNA. For this entry, the V and J calls and clone size follow TCRdb and not the study's own pipeline. The sample yields some 330,000 distinct CDR3 sequences; roughly 25% were counted once. The top ten hold around 30% of the sample.

What this sample's time point label stands for: persistent/refractory GD, antithyroid drugs over 5 years with positive TRAb. For both TCR sequencing and RNA sequencing, RNA was extracted from PBMCs using TRIzol. The diagnosis of Graves' disease followed American Thyroid Association guidelines. Patients were recruited from an endocrinology department in Xi'an, China. Each patient gave 8.5 to 9.5 milliliters of peripheral blood, collected in an EDTA anticoagulant tube. Ficoll Paque Plus density gradient separation was used to isolate PBMCs, and no additional T cell sorting was done. An Agilent 2100 Bioanalyzer and agarose gel were used to assess RNA quality, and a NanoDrop 2000 was used to measure RNA concentration. The clonotype was recovered from a woman aged 40 to 49 with Graves disease. Donor details come from another sample of the same person, matched by shared clones. The starting material was peripheral blood mononuclear cells (PBMCs), obtained when the disease was refractory, from a patient treated with antithyroid drugs.

The CDR3 protein sequence reads: CASSYGGLNEQFF. DNA sequence: TGTGCCAGCAGCTACGGGGGGCTAAATGAGCAGTTCTTC. The sequence is built from TRBV11-2 and TRBJ2-1; possibly the D gene is TRBD2, per 7 matching bases. The trim is 4 bases for V and 7 bases for J, with a gap of 11 bases between the germline ends. Based on the germline V gene, the CDR1 and CDR2 sequences are SGHAT and FQNNGV. From the cysteine through the phenylalanine, the CDR3 covers 13 amino acids. The DNA shown is the 39-base CDR3, in frame from base 1.